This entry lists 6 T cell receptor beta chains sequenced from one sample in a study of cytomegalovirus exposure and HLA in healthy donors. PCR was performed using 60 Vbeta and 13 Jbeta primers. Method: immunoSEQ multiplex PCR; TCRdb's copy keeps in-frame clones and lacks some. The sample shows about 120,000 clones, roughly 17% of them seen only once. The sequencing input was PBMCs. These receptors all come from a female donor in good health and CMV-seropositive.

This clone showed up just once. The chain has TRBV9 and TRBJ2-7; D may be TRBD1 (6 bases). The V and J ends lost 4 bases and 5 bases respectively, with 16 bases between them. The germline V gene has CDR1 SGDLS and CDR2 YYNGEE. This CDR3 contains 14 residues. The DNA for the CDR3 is TGTGCCAGCAGCAGGGGGTCCTCCGCCCACGAGCAGTACTTC. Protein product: CASSRGSSAHEQYF.

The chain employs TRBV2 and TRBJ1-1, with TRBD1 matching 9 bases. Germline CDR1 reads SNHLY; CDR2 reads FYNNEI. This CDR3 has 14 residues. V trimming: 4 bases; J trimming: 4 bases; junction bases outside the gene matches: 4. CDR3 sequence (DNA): TGTGCCAGCAGTGCACAGGGGGCCGGCACTGAAGCTTTCTTT. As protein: CASSAQGAGTEAFF.

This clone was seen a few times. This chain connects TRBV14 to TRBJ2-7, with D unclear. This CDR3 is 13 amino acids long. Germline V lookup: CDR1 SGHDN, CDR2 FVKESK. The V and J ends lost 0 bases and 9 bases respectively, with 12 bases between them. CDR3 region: CASSQDRPGRQYF. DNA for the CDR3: TGTGCCAGCAGCCAAGATCGCCCGGGTCGGCAGTACTTC.

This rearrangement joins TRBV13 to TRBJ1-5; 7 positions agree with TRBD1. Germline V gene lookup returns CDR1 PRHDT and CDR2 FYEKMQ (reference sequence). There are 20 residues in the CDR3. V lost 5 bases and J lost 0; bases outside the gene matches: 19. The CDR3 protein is CASSTLPGQRPIFSNQPQHF. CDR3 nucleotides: TGTGCCAGCAGCACCCTACCGGGACAGCGGCCTATATTTAGCAATCAGCCCCAGCATTTT. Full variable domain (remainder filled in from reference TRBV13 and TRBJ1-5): AAGVIQSPRHLIKEKRETATLKCYPIPRHDTVYWYQQGPGQDPQFLISFYEKMQSDKGSIPDRFSAQQFSDYHSELNMSSLELGDSALYFCASSTLPGQRPIFSNQPQHFGDGTRLSIL.

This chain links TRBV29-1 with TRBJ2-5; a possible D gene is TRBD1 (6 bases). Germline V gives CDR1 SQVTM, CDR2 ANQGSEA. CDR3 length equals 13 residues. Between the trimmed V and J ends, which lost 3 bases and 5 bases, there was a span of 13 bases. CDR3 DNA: TGCAGCGTTGACAGGGGTTTAGGGGAGACCCAGTACTTC. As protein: CSVDRGLGETQYF.

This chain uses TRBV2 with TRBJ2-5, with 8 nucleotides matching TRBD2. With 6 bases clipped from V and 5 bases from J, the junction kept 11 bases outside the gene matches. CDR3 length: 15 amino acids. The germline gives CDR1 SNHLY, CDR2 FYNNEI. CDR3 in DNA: TGTGCCAGCAGAGGGGTGGCGGGAGGAGGGGAGACCCAGTACTTC. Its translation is CASRGVAGGGETQYF.